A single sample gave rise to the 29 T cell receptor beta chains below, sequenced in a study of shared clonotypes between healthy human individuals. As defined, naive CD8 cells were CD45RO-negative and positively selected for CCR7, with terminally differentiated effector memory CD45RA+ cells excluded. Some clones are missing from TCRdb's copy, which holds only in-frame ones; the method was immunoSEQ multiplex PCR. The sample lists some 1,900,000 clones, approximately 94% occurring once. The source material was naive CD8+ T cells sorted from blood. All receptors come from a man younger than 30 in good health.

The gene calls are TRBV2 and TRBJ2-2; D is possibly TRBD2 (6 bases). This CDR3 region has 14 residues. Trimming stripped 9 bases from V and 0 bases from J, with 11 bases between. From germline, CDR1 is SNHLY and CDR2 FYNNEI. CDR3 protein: CASRDSSNTGELFF. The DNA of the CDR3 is TGTGCCAGTAGGGACTCCTCGAACACCGGGGAGCTGTTTTTT.

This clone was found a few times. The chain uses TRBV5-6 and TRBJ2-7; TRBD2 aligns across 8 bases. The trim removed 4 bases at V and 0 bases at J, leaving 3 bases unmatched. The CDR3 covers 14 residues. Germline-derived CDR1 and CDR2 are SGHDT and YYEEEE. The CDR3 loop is CASSPGLGSYEQYF. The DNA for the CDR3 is TGTGCCAGCAGCCCGGGACTAGGCTCCTACGAGCAGTACTTC.

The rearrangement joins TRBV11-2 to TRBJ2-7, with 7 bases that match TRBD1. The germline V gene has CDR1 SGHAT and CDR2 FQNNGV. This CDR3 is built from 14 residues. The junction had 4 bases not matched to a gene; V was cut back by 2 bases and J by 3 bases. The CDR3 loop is CASSLTPGGYEQYF. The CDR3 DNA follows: TGTGCCAGCAGCTTAACTCCAGGGGGCTACGAGCAGTACTTC.

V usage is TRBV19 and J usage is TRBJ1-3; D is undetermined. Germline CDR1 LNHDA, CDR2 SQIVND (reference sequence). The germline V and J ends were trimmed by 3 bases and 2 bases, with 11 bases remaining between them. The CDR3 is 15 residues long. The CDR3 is CASSIGILAGNTIYF. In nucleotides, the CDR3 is TGTGCCAGTAGTATTGGGATCTTGGCTGGAAACACCATATATTTT.

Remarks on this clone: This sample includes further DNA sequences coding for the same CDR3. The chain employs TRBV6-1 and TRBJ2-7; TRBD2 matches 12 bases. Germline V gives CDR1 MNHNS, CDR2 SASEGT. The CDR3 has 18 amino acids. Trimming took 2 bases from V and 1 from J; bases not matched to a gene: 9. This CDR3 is CASSEWASGRALSYEQYF. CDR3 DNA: TGTGCCAGCAGTGAATGGGCTAGCGGGAGGGCCTTGTCCTACGAGCAGTACTTC.

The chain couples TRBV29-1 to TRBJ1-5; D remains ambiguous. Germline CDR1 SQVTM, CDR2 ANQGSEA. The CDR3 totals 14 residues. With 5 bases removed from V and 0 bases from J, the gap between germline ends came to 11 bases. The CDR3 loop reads CSVQGDNSNQPQHF. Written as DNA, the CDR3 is TGCAGCGTTCAAGGAGATAATAGCAATCAGCCCCAGCATTTT. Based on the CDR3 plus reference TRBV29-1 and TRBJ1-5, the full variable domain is SAVISQKPSRDICQRGTSLTIQCQVDSQVTMMFWYRQQPGQSLTLIATANQGSEATYESGFVIDKFPISRPNLTFSTLTVSNMSPEDSSIYLCSVQGDNSNQPQHFGDGTRLSIL.

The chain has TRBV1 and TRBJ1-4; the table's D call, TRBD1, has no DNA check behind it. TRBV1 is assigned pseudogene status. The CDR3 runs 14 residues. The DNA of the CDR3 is TGCACCAGCAGCCGGGGACAGCTTAATGAAAAACTGTTTTTT. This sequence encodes CTSSRGQLNEKLFF.

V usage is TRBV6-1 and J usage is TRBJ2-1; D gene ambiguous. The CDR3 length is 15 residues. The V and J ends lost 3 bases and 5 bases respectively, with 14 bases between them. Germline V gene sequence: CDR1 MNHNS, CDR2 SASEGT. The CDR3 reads CASSDGTIPDNEQFF. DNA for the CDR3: TGTGCCAGCAGTGACGGCACCATACCTGACAATGAGCAGTTCTTC.

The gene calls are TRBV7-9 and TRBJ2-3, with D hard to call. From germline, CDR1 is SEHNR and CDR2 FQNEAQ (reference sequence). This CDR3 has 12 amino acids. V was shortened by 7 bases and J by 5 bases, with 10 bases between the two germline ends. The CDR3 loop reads CASNQELDTQYF. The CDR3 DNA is TGTGCCAGCAACCAAGAGCTAGATACGCAGTATTTT.

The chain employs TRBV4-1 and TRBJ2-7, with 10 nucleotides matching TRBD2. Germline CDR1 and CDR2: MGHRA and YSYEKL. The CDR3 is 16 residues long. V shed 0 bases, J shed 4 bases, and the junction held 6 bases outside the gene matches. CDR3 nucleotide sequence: TGCGCCAGCAGCCAAGATTGGACTAGCGGACTATACGAGCAGTACTTC. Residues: CASSQDWTSGLYEQYF.

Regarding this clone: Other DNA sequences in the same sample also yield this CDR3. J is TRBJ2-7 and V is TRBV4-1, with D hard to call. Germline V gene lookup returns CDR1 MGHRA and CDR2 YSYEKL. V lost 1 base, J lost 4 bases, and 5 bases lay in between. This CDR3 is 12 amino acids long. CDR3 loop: CASSQVGYEQYF. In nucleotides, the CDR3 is TGCGCCAGCAGCCAAGTAGGGTACGAGCAGTACTTC.

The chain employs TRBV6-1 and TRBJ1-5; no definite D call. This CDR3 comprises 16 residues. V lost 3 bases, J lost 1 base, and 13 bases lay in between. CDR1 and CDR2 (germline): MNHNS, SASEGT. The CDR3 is CASSEIIHDSNQPQHF. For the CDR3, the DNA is TGTGCCAGCAGTGAGATCATACATGACAGCAATCAGCCCCAGCATTTT.

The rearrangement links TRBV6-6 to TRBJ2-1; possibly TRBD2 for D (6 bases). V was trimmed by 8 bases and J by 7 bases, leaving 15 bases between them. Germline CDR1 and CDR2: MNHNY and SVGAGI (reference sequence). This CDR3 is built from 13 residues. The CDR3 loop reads CASSGGTFNEQFF. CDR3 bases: TGTGCCAGCTCCGGCGGGACTTTTAATGAGCAGTTCTTC.

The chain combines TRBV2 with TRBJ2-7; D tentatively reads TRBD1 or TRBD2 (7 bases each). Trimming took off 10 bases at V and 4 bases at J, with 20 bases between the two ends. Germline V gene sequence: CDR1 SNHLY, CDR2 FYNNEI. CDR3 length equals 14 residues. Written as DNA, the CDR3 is TGTGCCATCAGGGGGGGCAGTCTCCAATACGAGCAGTACTTC. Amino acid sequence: CAIRGGSLQYEQYF.

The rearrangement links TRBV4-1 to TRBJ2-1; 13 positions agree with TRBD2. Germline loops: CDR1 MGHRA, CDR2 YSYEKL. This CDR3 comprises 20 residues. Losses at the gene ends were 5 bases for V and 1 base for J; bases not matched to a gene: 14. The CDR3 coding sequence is TGCGCCAGCAGCTTGACCCCGGGACTAGCGGGACTTACTTCCTACAATGAGCAGTTCTTC. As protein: CASSLTPGLAGLTSYNEQFF.

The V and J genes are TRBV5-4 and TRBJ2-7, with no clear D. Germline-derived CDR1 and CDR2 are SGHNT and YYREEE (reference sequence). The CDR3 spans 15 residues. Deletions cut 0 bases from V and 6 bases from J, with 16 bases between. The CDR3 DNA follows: TGTGCCAGCAGCTTGGCCTGGGATCCTAATGCCGAGCAGTACTTC. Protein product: CASSLAWDPNAEQYF. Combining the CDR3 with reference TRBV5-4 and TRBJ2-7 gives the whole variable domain ETGVTQSPTHLIKTRGQQVTLRCSSQSGHNTVSWYQQALGQGPQFIFQYYREEENGRGNFPPRFSGLQFPNYSSELNVNALELDDSALYLCASSLAWDPNAEQYFGPGTRLTVT.

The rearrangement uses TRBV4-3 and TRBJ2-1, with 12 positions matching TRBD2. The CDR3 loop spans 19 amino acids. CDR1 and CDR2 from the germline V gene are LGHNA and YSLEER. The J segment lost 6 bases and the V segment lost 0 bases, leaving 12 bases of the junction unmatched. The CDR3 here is CASSQDRPPTSGRGNEQFF. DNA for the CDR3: TGCGCCAGCAGCCAAGATAGGCCTCCGACTAGCGGGAGAGGCAATGAGCAGTTCTTC.

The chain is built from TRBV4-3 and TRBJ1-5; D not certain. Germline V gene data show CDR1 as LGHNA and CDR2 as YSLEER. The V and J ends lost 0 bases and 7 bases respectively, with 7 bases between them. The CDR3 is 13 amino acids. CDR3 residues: CASSQDGEQPQHF. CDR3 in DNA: TGCGCCAGCAGCCAAGACGGCGAGCAGCCCCAGCATTTT.

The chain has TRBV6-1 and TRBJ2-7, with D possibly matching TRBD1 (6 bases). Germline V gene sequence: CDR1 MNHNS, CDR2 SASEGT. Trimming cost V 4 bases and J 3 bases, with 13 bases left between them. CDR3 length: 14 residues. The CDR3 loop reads CASSAGVAFYEQYF. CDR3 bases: TGTGCCAGCAGTGCAGGGGTTGCCTTCTACGAGCAGTACTTC.

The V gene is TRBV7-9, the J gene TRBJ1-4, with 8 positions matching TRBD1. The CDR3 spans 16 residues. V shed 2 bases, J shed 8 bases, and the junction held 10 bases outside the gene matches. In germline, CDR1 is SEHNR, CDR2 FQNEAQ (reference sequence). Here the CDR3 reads CASSLSSTGDGEKLFF. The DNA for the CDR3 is TGTGCCAGCAGCTTATCCTCGACAGGGGACGGGGAAAAACTGTTTTTT. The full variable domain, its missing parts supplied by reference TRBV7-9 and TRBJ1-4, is DTGVSQNPRHKITKRGQNVTFRCDPISEHNRLYWYRQTLGQGPEFLTYFQNEAQLEKSRLLSDRFSAERPKGSFSTLEIQRTEQGDSAMYLCASSLSSTGDGEKLFFGSGTQLSVL.

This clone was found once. This CDR3 is CASSQPLAGGNEQFF. In DNA form, the CDR3 reads TGCGCCAGCAGCCAACCCCTAGCGGGGGGGAATGAGCAGTTCTTC. The chain joins TRBV4-1 to TRBJ2-1, with TRBD2 matching over 12 bases. This CDR3 region has 15 residues. Germline V gene data show CDR1 as MGHRA and CDR2 as YSYEKL. V dropped 2 bases and J dropped 7; count of bases not matched to a gene: 3.

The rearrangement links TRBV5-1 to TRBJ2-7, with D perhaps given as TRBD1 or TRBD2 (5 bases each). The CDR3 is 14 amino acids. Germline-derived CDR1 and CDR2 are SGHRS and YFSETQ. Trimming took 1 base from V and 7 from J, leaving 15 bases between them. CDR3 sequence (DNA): TGCGCCAGCAGCTTGTGGGACCCCACGAGTGAGCAGTACTTC. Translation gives CASSLWDPTSEQYF.

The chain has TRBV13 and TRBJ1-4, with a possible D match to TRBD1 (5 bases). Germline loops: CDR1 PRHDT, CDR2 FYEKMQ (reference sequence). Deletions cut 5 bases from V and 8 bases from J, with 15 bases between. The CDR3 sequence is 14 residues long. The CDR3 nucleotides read TGTGCCAGCAGCCATCGCGAGGGGTTCGAAAAACTGTTTTTT. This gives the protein CASSHREGFEKLFF.

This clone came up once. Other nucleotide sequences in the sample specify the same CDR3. The CDR3 sequence: CASSLAGGRQPQHF. CDR3 bases: TGTGCCAGCAGTTTGGCGGGGGGGCGGCAGCCCCAGCATTTT. The chain couples TRBV27 to TRBJ1-5; maybe TRBD1 (6 bases). Per germline, CDR1 MNHEY and CDR2 SMNVEV (reference sequence). The CDR3 runs to 14 residues. V lost 3 bases and J 7 bases, leaving 13 bases between the germline ends.

CDR3 loop: CASSGSANGYTF. CDR3 nucleotide sequence: TGTGCCAGCAGTGGCTCGGCTAATGGCTACACCTTC. J is TRBJ1-2 and V is TRBV27; D unresolved. The ends were cut back, 5 bases at V and 6 bases at J, with 10 bases in the middle. This CDR3 contains 12 residues. Germline V CDR1 and CDR2: MNHEY, SMNVEV (reference sequence).

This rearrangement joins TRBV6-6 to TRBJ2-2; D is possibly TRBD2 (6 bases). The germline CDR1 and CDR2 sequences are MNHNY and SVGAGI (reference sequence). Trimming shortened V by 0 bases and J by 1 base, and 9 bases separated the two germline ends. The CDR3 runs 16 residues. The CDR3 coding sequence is TGTGCCAGCAGTTACTCTAACGGGGGGAACACCGGGGAGCTGTTTTTT. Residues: CASSYSNGGNTGELFF.

CDR3 nucleotides: TGTGCCAGTAGTATAATAGAGATTTGGACAGGGAACACTGAAGCTTTCTTT. Translated: CASSIIEIWTGNTEAFF. The chain recombines TRBV19 with TRBJ1-1; TRBD1 matches 7 bases. This CDR3 contains 17 residues. The germline V gene has CDR1 LNHDA and CDR2 SQIVND (reference sequence). V trimming: 2 bases; J trimming: 1 base; junction bases outside the gene matches: 10.

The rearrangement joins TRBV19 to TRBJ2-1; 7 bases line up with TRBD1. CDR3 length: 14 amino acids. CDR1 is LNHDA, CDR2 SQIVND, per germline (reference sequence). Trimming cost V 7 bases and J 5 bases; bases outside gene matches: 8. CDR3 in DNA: TGTGCCAGTACCGGGACAGTTTATAACAATGAGCAGTTCTTC. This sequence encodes CASTGTVYNNEQFF. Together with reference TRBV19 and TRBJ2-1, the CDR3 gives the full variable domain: DGGITQSPKYLFRKEGQNVTLSCEQNLNHDAMYWYRQDPGQGLRLIYYSQIVNDFQKGDIAEGYSVSREKKESFPLTVTSAQKNPTAFYLCASTGTVYNNEQFFGPGTRLTVL.

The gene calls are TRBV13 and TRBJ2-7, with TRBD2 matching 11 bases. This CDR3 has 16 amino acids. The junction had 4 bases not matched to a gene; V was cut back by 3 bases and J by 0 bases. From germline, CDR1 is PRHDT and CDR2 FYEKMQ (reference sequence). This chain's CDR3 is CASSLLAGGYSYEQYF. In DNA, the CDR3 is TGTGCCAGCAGCTTGCTAGCGGGGGGTTACTCCTACGAGCAGTACTTC. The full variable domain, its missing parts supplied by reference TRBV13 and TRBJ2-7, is AAGVIQSPRHLIKEKRETATLKCYPIPRHDTVYWYQQGPGQDPQFLISFYEKMQSDKGSIPDRFSAQQFSDYHSELNMSSLELGDSALYFCASSLLAGGYSYEQYFGPGTRLTVT.